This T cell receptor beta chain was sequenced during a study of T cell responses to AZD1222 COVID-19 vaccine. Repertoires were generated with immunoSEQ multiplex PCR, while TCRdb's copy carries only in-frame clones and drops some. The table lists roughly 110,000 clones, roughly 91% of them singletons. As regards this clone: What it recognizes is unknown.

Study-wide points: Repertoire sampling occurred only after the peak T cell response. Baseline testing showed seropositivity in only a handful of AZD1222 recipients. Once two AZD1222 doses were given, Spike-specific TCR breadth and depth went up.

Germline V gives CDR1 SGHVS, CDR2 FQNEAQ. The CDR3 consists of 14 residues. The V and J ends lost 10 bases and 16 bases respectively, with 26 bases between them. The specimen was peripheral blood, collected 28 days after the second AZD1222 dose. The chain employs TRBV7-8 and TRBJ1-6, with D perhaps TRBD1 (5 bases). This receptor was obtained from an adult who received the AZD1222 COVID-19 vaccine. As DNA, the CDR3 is TGTGCCACCCTAAGAGAGGGGATCAGGTTCGAGCTCCACTTT. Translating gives CATLREGIRFELHF. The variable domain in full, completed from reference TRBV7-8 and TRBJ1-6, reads GAGVSQSPRYKVAKRGQDVALRCDPISGHVSLFWYQQALGQGPEFLTYFQNEAQLDKSGLPSDRFFAERPEGSVSTLKIQRTQQEDSAVYLCATLREGIRFELHFGNGTRLTVT.